The next 10 T cell receptor beta chains were all read from a single sample in a study of molecular identifiers for immune sequencing clone quantification. TCRdb redid the calling of the PCR reads with MiXCR, one entry per CDR3 protein. The top ten clones hold roughly 0.83% of a sample with about 640,000 distinct CDR3 sequences, approximately 20% of them seen once. Sequenced sample: naive CD8+ T cells from blood, with Jurkat cell RNA spiked in. The subset was: FACS-sorted CD8+CD4-CCR7+CD45RA+ naive T cells. These receptors were taken from a human donor in good health. Some libraries in this study had Jurkat cell RNA spiked in.

A word on this clonotype: Given a much more abundant clone one base away, this may be a read error. The J gene is TRBJ1-2, the V gene TRBV5-1; possibly TRBD1 for D (5 bases). Germline V gives CDR1 SGHRS, CDR2 YFSETQ. The CDR3 extends over 15 amino acids. CDR3 amino acids: CTSSPDSPSPYGYTF. In DNA, the CDR3 is TGCACCAGCAGCCCCGACAGTCCCTCTCCCTATGGCTACACCTTC.

This clonotype was seen a handful of times. The chain uses TRBV7-6 and TRBJ1-3; TRBD1 is a possible D gene (6 bases). Germline lookup yields CDR1 SGHVS and CDR2 FNYEAQ. Trimming took off 5 bases at V and 3 bases at J, with 20 bases between the two ends. The CDR3 is 17 amino acids. CDR3 nucleotide sequence: TGTGCCAGCAGCCCCAACCCACAGGGCAACCGTGGAAACACCATATATTTT. Its translation is CASSPNPQGNRGNTIYF.

This clonotype was observed many times. This chain joins TRBV12-3 or TRBV12-4 and TRBJ2-3, with D possibly TRBD1 on 6 matching bases. The CDR3 is 16 residues long. Trimming removed 3 bases at V and 4 bases at J, with 17 bases between. As DNA, the CDR3 is TGTGCCAGCAGTTTTTCTTCTGGGGGCGGCGCAGATACGCAGTATTTT. Translation gives CASSFSSGGGADTQYF.

The chain is built from TRBV19 and TRBJ2-3; D possibly uses TRBD1 or TRBD2 (5 bases each). Germline values: CDR1 LNHDA, CDR2 SQIVND (reference sequence). The CDR3 is 14 amino acids. The V and J ends lost 8 bases and 0 bases respectively, with 12 bases between them. The CDR3 loop is CASGGTSSTDTQYF. The CDR3 coding sequence is TGTGCCAGTGGGGGAACGTCTAGCACAGATACGCAGTATTTT.

V usage is TRBV4-3 and J usage is TRBJ2-7, with 14 bases that match TRBD2. The CDR3 runs to 18 residues. Trimming removed 0 bases from V and 3 bases from J; junction bases left unmatched: 7. Germline V lookup: CDR1 LGHNA, CDR2 YSLEER. The CDR3 bases are TGCGCCAGCAGCCAAGATTTGACTAGCGGGAGGGCCTACTACGAGCAGTACTTC. It encodes CASSQDLTSGRAYYEQYF.

This clonotype occurred many times. This chain joins TRBV13 and TRBJ1-1, with 9 bases fitting TRBD1. V shed 5 bases and J 6 bases; nucleotides not matched to a gene: 4. CDR3 length: 13 residues. CDR1 and CDR2 from the germline V gene are PRHDT and FYEKMQ (reference sequence). The CDR3 loop is CASSRTGGPEAFF. In nucleotides, the CDR3 is TGTGCCAGCAGCCGTACAGGGGGCCCTGAAGCTTTCTTT.

There are many counts of this clonotype. The rearrangement links TRBV29-1 to TRBJ2-7, with D hard to call. Trimming stripped 0 bases from V and 2 bases from J, with 8 bases between. Germline V gene sequence: CDR1 SQVTM, CDR2 ANQGSEA. CDR3 length equals 13 residues. The CDR3 spells CSVEDVGTYEQYF. The CDR3, as DNA: TGCAGCGTTGAAGATGTGGGGACCTACGAGCAGTACTTC.

The sample holds a few counts of this clonotype. The chain joins TRBV6-2 or TRBV6-3 to TRBJ2-7, with D tentatively TRBD2 (5 bases). The germline gives CDR1 MNHEY, CDR2 SVGEGT. The CDR3 length is 13 residues. Trimming took 5 bases from V and 3 from J, leaving 11 bases between them. CDR3 DNA sequence: TGTGCCAGCAGTCTCTCGGGAATCTACGAGCAGTACTTC. Translated, it gives CASSLSGIYEQYF.

This clonotype was observed a handful of times. The genes are TRBV11-3 and TRBJ2-7, with 9 bases aligning to TRBD1. Looked up from germline, CDR1 is SGHNT and CDR2 is YENEEA. J gave up 4 bases and V 6 bases, and 10 bases lay outside the gene matches. CDR3 length: 15 amino acids. CDR3 coding DNA: TGTGCCAGCAGGCCTAGGGCGGGACAGGGTTACGAGCAGTACTTC. Amino acids: CASRPRAGQGYEQYF. Combining the CDR3 with reference TRBV11-3 and TRBJ2-7 gives the whole variable domain EAGVVQSPRYKIIEKKQPVAFWCNPISGHNTLYWYLQNLGQGPELLIRYENEEAVDDSQLPKDRFSAERLKGVDSTLKIQPAELGDSAVYLCASRPRAGQGYEQYFGPGTRLTVT.

This chain uses TRBV5-1 with TRBJ2-1; 7 bases fit TRBD2. The CDR3 consists of 15 residues. CDR1 is SGHRS, CDR2 YFSETQ, per germline. V lost 1 base and J lost 7; bases outside the gene matches: 8. This CDR3 reads CASSLSGGGRNEQFF. The CDR3, as DNA: TGCGCCAGCAGCTTGTCCGGGGGAGGGAGGAATGAGCAGTTCTTC.